This T cell receptor beta chain emerged from a study of a mutant IDH1 vaccine in newly diagnosed glioma. Background on the study: Weeks 1, 3, 5, 7, 11, 15, 19 and 23 were when patients received their eight vaccinations.

Assay used: immunoSEQ multiplex PCR; TCRdb lists only in-frame clones, some missing. The repertoire holds 40,000 to 60,000 clones, with about three quarters as singletons. With regard to this clone: Its antigen is still unknown.

Described time point: week 5, during vaccination. The content of each vaccine dose was 300 ug of mutant IDH1 20-mer peptide, and topical imiquimod accompanied it. The sample in question was PBMCs, obtained from a glioma patient whose treatment included an IDH1 peptide vaccine. This clonotype was sampled from a woman between 35 and 50 years old with glioma.

CDR3 residues: CASSYPWTGLQETQYF. The CDR3 coding sequence is TGTGCCAGCAGTTACCCGTGGACGGGTCTCCAAGAGACCCAGTACTTC. V and J are TRBV6-6 and TRBJ2-5, with D unresolved. V lost 2 bases to trimming and J lost 1 base, with 14 bases between them. The CDR3 totals 16 residues. The germline CDR1 and CDR2 sequences are MNHNY and SVGAGI (reference sequence).